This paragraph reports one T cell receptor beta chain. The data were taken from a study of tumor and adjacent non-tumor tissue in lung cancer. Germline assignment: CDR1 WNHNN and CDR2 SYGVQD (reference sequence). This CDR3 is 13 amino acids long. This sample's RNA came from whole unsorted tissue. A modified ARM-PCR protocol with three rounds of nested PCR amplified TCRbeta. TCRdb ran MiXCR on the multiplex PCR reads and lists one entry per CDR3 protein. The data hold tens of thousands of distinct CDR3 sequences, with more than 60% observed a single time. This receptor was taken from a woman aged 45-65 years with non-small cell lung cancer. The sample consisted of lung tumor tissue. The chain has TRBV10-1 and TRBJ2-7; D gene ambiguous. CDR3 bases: TGCGGCGGCAGTGAGTCTGGTCTCTACGAGCAGTACTTC. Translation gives CGGSESGLYEQYF.